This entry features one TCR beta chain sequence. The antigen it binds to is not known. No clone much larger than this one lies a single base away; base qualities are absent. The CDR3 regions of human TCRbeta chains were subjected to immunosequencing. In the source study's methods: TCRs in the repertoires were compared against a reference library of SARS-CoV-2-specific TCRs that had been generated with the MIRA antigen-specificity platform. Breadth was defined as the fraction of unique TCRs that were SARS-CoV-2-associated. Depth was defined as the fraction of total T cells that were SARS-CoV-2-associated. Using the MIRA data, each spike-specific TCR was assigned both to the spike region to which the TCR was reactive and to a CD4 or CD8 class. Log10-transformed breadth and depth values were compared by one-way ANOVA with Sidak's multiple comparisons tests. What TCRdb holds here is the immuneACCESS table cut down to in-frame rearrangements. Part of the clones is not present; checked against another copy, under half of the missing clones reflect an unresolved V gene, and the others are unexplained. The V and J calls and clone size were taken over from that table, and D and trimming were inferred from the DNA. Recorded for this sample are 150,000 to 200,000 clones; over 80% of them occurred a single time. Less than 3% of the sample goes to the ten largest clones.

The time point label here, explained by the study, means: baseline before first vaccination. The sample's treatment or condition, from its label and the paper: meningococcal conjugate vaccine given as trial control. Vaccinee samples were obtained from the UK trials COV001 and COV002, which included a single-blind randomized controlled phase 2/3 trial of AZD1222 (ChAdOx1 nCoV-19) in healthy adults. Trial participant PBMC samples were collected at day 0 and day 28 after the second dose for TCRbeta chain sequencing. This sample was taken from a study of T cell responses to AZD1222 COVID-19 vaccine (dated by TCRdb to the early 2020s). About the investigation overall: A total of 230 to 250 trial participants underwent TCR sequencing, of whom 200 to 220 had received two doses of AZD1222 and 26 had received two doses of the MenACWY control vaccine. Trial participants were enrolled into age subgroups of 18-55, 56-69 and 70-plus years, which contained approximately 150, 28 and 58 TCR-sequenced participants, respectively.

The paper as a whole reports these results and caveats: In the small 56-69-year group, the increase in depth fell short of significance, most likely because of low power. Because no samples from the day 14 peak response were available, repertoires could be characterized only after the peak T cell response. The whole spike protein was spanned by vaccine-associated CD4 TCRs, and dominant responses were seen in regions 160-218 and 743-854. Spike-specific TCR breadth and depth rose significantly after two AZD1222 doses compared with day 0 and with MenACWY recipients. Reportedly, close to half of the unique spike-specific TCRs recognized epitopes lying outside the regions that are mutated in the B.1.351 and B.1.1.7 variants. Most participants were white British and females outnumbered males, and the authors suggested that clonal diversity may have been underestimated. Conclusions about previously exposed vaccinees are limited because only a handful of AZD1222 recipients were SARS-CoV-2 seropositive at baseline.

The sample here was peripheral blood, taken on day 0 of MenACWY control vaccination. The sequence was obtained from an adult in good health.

The nucleotides are TGTGCCCCCCATGAGAATAGCACAGATACGCAGTATTTT. It codes for CAPHENSTDTQYF. The chain is assembled from TRBV14 and TRBJ2-3, with the D segment identity uncertain. V is cut by 11 bases and J by 0 bases, and the space between the germline ends is 12 bases. As encoded in the germline V gene, CDR1 is SGHDN while CDR2 is FVKESK. Reading from cysteine to phenylalanine, the CDR3 counts 13 amino acids. Left in the record is the CDR3 DNA by itself, 39 bases read in frame from the first base. This CDR3, with the reference TRBV14 and TRBJ2-3 proteins standing in past its ends, gives the full variable domain EAGVTQFPSHSVIEKGQTVTLRCDPISGHDNLYWYRRVMGKEIKFLLHFVKESKQDESGMPNNRFLAERTGGTYSTLKVQPAELEDSGVYFCAPHENSTDTQYFGPGTRLTVL.